This paragraph covers one TCR beta chain sequence. Its antigen remains unknown. The data were obtained in a study of graft-versus-host responses after intestinal transplantation. Overall study context: Recipients had multivisceral, liver-intestinal, or isolated intestinal transplants. The whole recipient group had anti-thymocyte globulin induction followed by tacrolimus and steroids for around 3 years.

Measured with immunoSEQ multiplex PCR; TCRdb has only the in-frame clones, and not every one. The sample includes 60,000 or so clones, about 90% of them seen just once. The CDR3 totals 16 residues. CDR1 and CDR2 (germline): MNHNS, SASEGT. The germline V and J ends were trimmed by 4 bases and 5 bases, with 20 bases remaining between them. Findings and caveats of the study: Researchers found peak circulating GvH clone levels linked to early post-transplant HvG declines. Recipient marrow harbored GvH clones, some of which surfaced first in ileum or blood.

The rearrangement joins TRBV6-1 to TRBJ2-5; D possibly uses TRBD1 or TRBD2 (7 bases each). Sequencing used PBMCs, obtained approximately four months after intestinal transplantation. This TCR came from a human patient who received an intestinal transplant, so some T cells may come from the graft donor. CDR3 loop: CASSGQGGPVVETQYF. CDR3 bases: TGTGCCAGCAGTGGGCAGGGGGGGCCGGTGGTGGAGACCCAGTACTTC.